This T cell receptor (beta chain) was identified in a study of response to subunit inactivated influenza vaccine. Study-wide results and limits: Authors suggested that a seasonal influenza vaccination recruits few new T cells each time.

Notes on this clonotype: What it binds is not known.

TCRdb independently ran MiXCR on the RT-PCR reads; one entry per CDR3 protein. The sample shows around 750,000 distinct CDR3 sequences, over 20% of them seen only once. V was shortened by 2 bases and J by 3 bases, with 11 bases between the two germline ends. Germline V lookup: CDR1 MNHEY, CDR2 SVGAGI. The CDR3 is made up of 15 amino acids. This TCR was sampled from a man aged 45-60 years who received an inactivated influenza vaccine. Specimen: PBMCs from blood, collected 4 to 6 days after vaccination. The chain carries TRBV6-5 and TRBJ1-3; the D is unclear. The CDR3 DNA follows: TGTGCCAGCAGTTACGGGTCGGGCAATGGAAACACCATATATTTT. Residues: CASSYGSGNGNTIYF.